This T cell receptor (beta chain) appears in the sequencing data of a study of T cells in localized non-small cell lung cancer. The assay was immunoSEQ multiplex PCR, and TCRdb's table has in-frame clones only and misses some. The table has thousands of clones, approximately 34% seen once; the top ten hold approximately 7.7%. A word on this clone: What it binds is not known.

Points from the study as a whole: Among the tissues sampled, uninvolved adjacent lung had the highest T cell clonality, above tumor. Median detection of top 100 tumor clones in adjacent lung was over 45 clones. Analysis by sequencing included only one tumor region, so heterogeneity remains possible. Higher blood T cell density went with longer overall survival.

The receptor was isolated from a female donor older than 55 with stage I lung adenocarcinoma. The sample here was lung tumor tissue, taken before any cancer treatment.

The CDR3 DNA follows: TGTGCCAGTTCCCTCAACCCGGACCCTGGAAACACCATATATTTT. Translating gives CASSLNPDPGNTIYF. V gene TRBV19 combines with J gene TRBJ1-3; D unresolved. CDR1 is LNHDA and CDR2 is SQIVND in the germline V gene (reference sequence). The V and J ends lost 8 bases and 2 bases respectively, with 16 bases between them. This CDR3 contains 15 residues.